The present TCR beta chain was sequenced within a study of cytomegalovirus exposure and HLA in healthy donors. Use of 60 Vbeta and 13 Jbeta primers characterized the PCR. Assay: immunoSEQ multiplex PCR; the TCRdb copy retains only in-frame clones and omits some. The table lists more than 90,000 clones, roughly 79% of them singletons. V dropped 0 bases and J dropped 7; count of bases not matched to a gene: 4. The V gene's germline CDR1 is SEHNR and CDR2 FQNEAQ (reference sequence). CDR3 length: 15 residues. The chain combines TRBV7-9 with TRBJ2-1, with TRBD2 matching 9 bases. The TCR sequence derives from a woman in her seventies in good health and CMV-seropositive. The sequenced material came from PBMCs. The chain's CDR3 is CASSLALAGVNEQFF. The DNA for the CDR3 is TGTGCCAGCAGCTTAGCGTTAGCGGGAGTGAATGAGCAGTTCTTC.